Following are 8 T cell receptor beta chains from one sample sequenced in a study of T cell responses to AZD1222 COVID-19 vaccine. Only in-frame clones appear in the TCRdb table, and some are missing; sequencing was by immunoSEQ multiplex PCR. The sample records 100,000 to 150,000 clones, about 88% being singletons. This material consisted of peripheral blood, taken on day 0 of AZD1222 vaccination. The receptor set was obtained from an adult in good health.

The DNA of the CDR3 is TGTGCCAGCAGCACCGGAGCGGGGAGATGGACTGAAGCTTTCTTT. Its protein is CASSTGAGRWTEAFF. The V and J genes are TRBV9 and TRBJ1-1; D is unresolved. This CDR3 region has 15 residues. Trimming shortened V by 4 bases and J by 5 bases, and 18 bases separated the two germline ends. In germline, CDR1 is SGDLS, CDR2 YYNGEE.

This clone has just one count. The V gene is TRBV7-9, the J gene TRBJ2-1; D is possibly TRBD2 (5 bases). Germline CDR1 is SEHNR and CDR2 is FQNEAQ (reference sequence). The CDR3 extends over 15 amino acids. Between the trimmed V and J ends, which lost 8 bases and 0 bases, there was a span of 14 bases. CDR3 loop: CASGYREPSYNEQFF. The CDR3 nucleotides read TGTGCCAGCGGGTACCGGGAACCCTCCTACAATGAGCAGTTCTTC.

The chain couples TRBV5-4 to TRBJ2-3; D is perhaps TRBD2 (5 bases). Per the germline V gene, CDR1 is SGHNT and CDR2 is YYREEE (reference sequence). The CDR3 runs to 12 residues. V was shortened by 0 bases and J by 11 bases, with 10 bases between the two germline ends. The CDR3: CASSLGWAGQYF. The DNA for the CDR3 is TGTGCCAGCAGCTTGGGGTGGGCGGGGCAGTATTTT. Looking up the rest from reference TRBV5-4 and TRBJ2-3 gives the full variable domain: ETGVTQSPTHLIKTRGQQVTLRCSSQSGHNTVSWYQQALGQGPQFIFQYYREEENGRGNFPPRFSGLQFPNYSSELNVNALELDDSALYLCASSLGWAGQYFGPGTRLTVL.

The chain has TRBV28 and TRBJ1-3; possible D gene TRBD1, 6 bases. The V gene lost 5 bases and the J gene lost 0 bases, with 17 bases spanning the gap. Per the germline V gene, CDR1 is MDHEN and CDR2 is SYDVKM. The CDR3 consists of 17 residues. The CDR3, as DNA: TGTGCCAGCAGTAACAAACAGGGACACTACTCTGGAAACACCATATATTTT. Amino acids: CASSNKQGHYSGNTIYF.

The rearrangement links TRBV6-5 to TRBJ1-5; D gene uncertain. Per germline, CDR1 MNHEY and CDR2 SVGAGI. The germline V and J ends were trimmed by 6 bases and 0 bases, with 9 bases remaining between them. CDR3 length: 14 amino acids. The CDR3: CASSPRYSNQPQHF. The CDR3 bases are TGTGCCAGCAGCCCCCGGTATAGCAATCAGCCCCAGCATTTT.

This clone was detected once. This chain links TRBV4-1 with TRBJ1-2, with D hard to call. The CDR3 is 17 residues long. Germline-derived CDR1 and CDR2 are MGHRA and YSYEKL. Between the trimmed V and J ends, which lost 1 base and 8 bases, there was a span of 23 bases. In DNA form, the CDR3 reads TGCGCCAGCAGCCAAGCTTTAGGGAGAGGGCAGGTTGAAGGCTACACCTTC. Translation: CASSQALGRGQVEGYTF.

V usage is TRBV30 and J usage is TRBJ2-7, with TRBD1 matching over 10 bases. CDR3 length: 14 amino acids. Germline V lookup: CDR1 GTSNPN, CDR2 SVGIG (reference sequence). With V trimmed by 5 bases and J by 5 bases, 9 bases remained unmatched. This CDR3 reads CAWGTGTGVNEQYF. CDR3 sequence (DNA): TGTGCCTGGGGTACCGGGACAGGGGTGAACGAGCAGTACTTC.

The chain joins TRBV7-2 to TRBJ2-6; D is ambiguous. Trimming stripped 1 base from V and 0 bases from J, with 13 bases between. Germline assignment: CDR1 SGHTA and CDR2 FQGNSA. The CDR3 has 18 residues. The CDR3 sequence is CASSLGVGRSSGANVLTF. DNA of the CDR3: TGTGCCAGCAGCTTAGGGGTGGGCCGCAGCTCTGGGGCCAACGTCCTGACTTTC.